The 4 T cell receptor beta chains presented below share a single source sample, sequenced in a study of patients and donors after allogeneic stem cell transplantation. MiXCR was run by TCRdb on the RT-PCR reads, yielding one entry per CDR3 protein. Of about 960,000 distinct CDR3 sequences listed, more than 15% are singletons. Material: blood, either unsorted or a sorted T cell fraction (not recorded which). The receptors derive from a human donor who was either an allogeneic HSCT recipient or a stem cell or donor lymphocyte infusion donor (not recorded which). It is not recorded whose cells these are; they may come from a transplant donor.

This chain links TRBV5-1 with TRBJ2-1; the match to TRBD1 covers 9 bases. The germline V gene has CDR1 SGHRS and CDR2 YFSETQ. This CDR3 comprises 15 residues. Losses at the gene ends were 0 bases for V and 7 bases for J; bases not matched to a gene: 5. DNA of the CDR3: TGCGCCAGCAGCTTGGCCCCCGGGACAGGGAATGAGCAGTTCTTC. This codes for CASSLAPGTGNEQFF.

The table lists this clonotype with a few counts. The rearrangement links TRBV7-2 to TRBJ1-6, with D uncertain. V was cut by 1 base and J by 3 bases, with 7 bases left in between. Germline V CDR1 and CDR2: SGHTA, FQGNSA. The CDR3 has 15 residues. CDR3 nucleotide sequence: TGTGCCAGCAGCTTAGGCCAGCTCTATAATTCACCCCTCCACTTT. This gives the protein CASSLGQLYNSPLHF.

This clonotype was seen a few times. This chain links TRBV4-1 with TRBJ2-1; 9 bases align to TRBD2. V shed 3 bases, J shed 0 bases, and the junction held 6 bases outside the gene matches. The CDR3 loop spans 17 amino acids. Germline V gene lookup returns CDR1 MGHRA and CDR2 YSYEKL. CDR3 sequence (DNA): TGCGCCAGCAGCCATTATATAGCGGGGGCCTCCTACAATGAGCAGTTCTTC. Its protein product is CASSHYIAGASYNEQFF.

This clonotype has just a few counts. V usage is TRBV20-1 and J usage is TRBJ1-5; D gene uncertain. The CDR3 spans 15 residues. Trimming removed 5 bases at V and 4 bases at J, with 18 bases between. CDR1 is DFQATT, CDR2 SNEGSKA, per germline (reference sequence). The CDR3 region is CSASPDIKDNQPQHF. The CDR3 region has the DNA TGCAGTGCTTCTCCTGACATCAAGGATAATCAGCCCCAGCATTTT.